This T cell receptor beta chain was captured in a study of cytomegalovirus exposure and HLA in healthy donors. Vbeta (60) and Jbeta (13) primers were used in the PCR. Generated by immunoSEQ multiplex PCR, the TCRdb table keeps only in-frame clones and is missing some. The data show 150,000 to 200,000 clones, approximately 80% seen once. The CDR3 runs 13 residues. Germline-derived CDR1 and CDR2 are MRHNA and SNTAGT. Trimming took 6 bases from V and 5 from J, leaving 13 bases between them. As to this clone: Other nucleotide sequences in the sample specify the same CDR3.

V usage is TRBV6-4 and J usage is TRBJ1-2; possible D gene TRBD1, 6 bases. The receptor was isolated from a woman in her forties or fifties in good health and CMV-seropositive. Sequenced sample: PBMCs. The CDR3 loop reads CASSETGDYGYTF. CDR3 coding DNA: TGTGCCAGCAGCGAGACAGGAGATTATGGCTACACCTTC.